This TCR beta chain was retrieved from a study of PD-1 and CTLA-4 blockade in melanoma. Profiling relied on immunoSEQ multiplex PCR, and the TCRdb table lists in-frame clones only, not all of them. The repertoire holds 30,000 to 35,000 clones, with approximately 90% as singletons. The germline V gene has CDR1 SEHNR and CDR2 FQNEAQ (reference sequence). V was pared by 3 bases and J by 0 bases, with 8 bases between. The CDR3 loop spans 14 amino acids. The TCR comes from a human donor with melanoma. The sample was CD8+ T cells from peripheral blood, taken from a patient given anti-PD-1 treatment. V usage is TRBV7-9 and J usage is TRBJ2-5; D unresolved. The CDR3 nucleotides are TGTGCCAGCAGCTTCGAATCGTACCAAGAGACCCAGTACTTC. Its protein is CASSFESYQETQYF. The entire variable domain, with the rest obtained from reference TRBV7-9 and TRBJ2-5, is as follows: DTGVSQNPRHKITKRGQNVTFRCDPISEHNRLYWYRQTLGQGPEFLTYFQNEAQLEKSRLLSDRFSAERPKGSFSTLEIQRTEQGDSAMYLCASSFESYQETQYFGPGTRLLVL.